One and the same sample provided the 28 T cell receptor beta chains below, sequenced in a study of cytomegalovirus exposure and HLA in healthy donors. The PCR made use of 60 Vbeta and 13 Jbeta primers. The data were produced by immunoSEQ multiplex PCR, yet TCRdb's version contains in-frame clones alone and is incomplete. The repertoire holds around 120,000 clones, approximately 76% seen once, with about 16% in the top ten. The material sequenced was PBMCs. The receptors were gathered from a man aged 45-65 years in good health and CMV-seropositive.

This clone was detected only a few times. The DNA for the CDR3 is TGTGCCAGCAGCGACCGGGACAGGATTTCACCCCTCCACTTT. This codes for CASSDRDRISPLHF. The chain has TRBV9 and TRBJ1-6; 8 nucleotides align to TRBD1. The germline V gene encodes CDR1 SGDLS and CDR2 YYNGEE. This CDR3 has 14 residues. The J segment lost 9 bases and the V segment lost 3 bases, leaving 5 bases of the junction unmatched.

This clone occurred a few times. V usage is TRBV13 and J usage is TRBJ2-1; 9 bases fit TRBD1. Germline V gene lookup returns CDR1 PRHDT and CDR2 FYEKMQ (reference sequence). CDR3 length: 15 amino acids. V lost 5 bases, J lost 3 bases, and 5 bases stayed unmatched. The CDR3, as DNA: TGTGCCAGCAGCCCTACAGGGGGCGACTACAATGAGCAGTTCTTC. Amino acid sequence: CASSPTGGDYNEQFF.

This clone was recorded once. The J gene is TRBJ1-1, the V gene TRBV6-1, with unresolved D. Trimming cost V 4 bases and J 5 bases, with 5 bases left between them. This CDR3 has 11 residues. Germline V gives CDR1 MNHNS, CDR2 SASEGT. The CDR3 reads CASSVMTEAFF. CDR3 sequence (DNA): TGTGCCAGCAGTGTTATGACTGAAGCTTTCTTT.

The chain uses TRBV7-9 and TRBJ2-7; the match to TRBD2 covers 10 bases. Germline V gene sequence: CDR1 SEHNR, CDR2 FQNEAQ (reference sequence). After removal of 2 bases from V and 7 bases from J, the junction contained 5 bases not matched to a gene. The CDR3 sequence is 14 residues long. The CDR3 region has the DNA TGTGCCAGCAGCTTACTAGCGGGGGCTAGGGAGCAGTACTTC. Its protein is CASSLLAGAREQYF.

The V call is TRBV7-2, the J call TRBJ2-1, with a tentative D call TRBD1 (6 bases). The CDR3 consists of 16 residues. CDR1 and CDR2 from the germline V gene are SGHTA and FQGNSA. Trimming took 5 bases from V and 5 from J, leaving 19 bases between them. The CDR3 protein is CASSPQGQGTHNEQFF. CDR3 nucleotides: TGTGCCAGCAGCCCCCAAGGGCAGGGGACCCACAATGAGCAGTTCTTC.

The CDR3 loop reads CASSPGGRGRSDTQYF. The CDR3 DNA is TGTGCCAGTAGCCCCGGCGGGAGGGGTCGGTCGGATACGCAGTATTTT. This chain links TRBV19 with TRBJ2-3; 9 bases line up with TRBD2. The V gene's germline CDR1 is LNHDA and CDR2 SQIVND (reference sequence). This CDR3 contains 16 residues. With 6 bases clipped from V and 6 bases from J, the junction kept 13 bases outside the gene matches. Looking up the rest from reference TRBV19 and TRBJ2-3 gives the full variable domain: DGGITQSPKYLFRKEGQNVTLSCEQNLNHDAMYWYRQDPGQGLRLIYYSQIVNDFQKGDIAEGYSVSREKKESFPLTVTSAQKNPTAFYLCASSPGGRGRSDTQYFGPGTRLTVL.

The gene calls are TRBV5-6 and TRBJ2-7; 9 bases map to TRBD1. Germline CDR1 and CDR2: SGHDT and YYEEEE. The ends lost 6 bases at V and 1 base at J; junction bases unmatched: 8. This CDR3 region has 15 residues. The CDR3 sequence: CASNHRGRSSYEQYF. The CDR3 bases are TGTGCCAGCAACCACAGGGGGCGGTCATCCTACGAGCAGTACTTC.

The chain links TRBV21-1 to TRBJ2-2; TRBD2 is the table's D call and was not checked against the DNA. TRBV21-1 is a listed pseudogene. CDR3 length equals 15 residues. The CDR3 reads CASSKAPGNTGELFF. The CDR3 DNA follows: TGTGCCAGCAGCAAAGCCCCCGGGAACACCGGGGAGCTGTTTTTT.

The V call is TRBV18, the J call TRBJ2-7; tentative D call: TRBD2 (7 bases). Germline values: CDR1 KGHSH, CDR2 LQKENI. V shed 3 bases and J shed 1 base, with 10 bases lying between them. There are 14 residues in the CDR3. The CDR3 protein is CASSPRGGSYEQYF. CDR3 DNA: TGTGCCAGCTCACCGAGGGGGGGTTCCTACGAGCAGTACTTC.

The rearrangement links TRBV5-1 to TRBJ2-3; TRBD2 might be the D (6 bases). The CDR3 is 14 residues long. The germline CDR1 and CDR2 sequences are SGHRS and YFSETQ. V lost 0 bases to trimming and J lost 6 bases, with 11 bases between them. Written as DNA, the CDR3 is TGCGCCAGCAGCTTGGAGGGAGGATCGGATACGCAGTATTTT. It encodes CASSLEGGSDTQYF.

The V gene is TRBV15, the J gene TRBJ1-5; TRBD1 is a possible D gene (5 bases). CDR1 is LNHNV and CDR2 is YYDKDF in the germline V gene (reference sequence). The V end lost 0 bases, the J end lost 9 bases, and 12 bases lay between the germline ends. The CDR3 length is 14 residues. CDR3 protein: CATSRDQGPWPQHF. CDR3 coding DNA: TGTGCCACCAGCAGAGATCAGGGCCCTTGGCCCCAGCATTTT.

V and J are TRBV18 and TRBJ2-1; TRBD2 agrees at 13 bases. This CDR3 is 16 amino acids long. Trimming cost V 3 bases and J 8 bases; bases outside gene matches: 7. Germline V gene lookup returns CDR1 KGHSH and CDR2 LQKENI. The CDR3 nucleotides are TGTGCCAGCTCACCGCGGACTAGCGGGAGTCAGTATGAGCAGTTCTTC. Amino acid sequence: CASSPRTSGSQYEQFF.

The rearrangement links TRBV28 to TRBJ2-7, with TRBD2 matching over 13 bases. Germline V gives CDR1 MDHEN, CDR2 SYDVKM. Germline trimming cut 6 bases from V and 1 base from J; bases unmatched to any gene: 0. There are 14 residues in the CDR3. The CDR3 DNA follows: TGTGCCAGCAGGGGACTAGCGGGATCCTACGAGCAGTACTTC. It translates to CASRGLAGSYEQYF.

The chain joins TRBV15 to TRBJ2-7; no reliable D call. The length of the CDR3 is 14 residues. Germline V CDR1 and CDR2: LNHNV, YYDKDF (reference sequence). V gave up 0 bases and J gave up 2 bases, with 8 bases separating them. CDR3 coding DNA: TGTGCCACCAGCAGAGATGCGGTAACCTACGAGCAGTACTTC. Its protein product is CATSRDAVTYEQYF.

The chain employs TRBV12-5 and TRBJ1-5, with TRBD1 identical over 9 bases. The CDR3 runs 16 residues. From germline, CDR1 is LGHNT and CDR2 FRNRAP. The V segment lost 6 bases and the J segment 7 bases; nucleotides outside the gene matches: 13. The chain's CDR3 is CASGSPPGTGSQPQHF. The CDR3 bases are TGTGCTAGTGGGTCACCTCCCGGGACAGGGAGCCAGCCCCAGCATTTT.

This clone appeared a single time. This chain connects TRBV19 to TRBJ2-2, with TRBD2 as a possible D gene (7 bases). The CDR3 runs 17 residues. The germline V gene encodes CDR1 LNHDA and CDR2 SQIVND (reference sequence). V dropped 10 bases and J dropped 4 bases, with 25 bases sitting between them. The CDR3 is CATRRGGTVHRTGELFF. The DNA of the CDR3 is TGTGCCACCAGGAGGGGGGGGACTGTTCATCGCACCGGGGAGCTGTTTTTT.

CDR3 sequence reads: CASRKDRGSESPLHF. For the CDR3, the DNA is TGTGCCAGCCGAAAGGACAGGGGAAGTGAATCACCCCTCCACTTT. The genes are TRBV27 and TRBJ1-6; 9 bases are a match to TRBD1. The V and J ends lost 8 bases and 10 bases, in that order; junction bases with no gene match: 12. The germline V gene has CDR1 MNHEY and CDR2 SMNVEV (reference sequence). The CDR3 is made up of 15 amino acids.

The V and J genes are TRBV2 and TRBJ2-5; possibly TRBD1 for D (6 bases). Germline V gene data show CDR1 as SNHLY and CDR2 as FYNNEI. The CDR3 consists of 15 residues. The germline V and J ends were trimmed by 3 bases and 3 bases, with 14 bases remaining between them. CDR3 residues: CASSERGTREETQYF. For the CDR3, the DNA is TGTGCCAGCAGTGAGAGGGGGACAAGAGAAGAGACCCAGTACTTC.

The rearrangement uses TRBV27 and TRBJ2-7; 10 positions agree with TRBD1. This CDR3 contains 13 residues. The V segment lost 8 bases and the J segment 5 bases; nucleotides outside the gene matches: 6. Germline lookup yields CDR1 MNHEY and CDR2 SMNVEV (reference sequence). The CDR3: CASGWTGGNEQYF. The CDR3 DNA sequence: TGTGCCAGCGGCTGGACAGGGGGAAACGAGCAGTACTTC.

The CDR3 DNA reads as TGTGCCAGCAGCTTAGGGTGGACAGGGGGTGAAGATACGCAGTATTTT. Translating it yields CASSLGWTGGEDTQYF. The V call is TRBV7-2, the J call TRBJ2-3, with 10 positions matching TRBD1. This CDR3 is 16 amino acids long. Losses at the gene ends were 1 base for V and 5 bases for J; bases not matched to a gene: 6. Germline assignment: CDR1 SGHTA and CDR2 FQGNSA.

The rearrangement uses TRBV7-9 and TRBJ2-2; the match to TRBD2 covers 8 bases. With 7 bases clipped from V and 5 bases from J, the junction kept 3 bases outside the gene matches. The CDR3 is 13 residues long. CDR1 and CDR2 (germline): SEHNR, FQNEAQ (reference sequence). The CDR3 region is CASKAGETGELFF. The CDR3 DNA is TGTGCCAGCAAAGCGGGGGAAACCGGGGAGCTGTTTTTT.

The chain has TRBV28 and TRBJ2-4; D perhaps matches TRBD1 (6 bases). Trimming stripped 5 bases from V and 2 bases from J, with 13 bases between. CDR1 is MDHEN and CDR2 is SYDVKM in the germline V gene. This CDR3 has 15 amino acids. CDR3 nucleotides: TGTGCCAGCAGTACTGGGGGCTGGTCCAAAAACATTCAGTACTTC. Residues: CASSTGGWSKNIQYF.

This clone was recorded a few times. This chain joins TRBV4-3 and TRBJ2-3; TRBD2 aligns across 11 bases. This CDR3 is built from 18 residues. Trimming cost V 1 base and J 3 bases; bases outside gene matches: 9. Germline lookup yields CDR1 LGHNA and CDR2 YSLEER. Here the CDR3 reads CASSQGRASSGGTDTQYF. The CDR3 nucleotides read TGCGCCAGCAGCCAAGGGAGGGCCTCTAGCGGGGGGACAGATACGCAGTATTTT.

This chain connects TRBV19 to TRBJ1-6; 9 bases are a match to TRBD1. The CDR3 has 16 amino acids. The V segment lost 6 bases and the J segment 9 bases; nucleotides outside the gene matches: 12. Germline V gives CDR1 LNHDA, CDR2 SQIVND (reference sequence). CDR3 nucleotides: TGTGCCAGTAGCCCGATACCGGGACAGGGTGGTTCACCCCTCCACTTT. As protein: CASSPIPGQGGSPLHF.

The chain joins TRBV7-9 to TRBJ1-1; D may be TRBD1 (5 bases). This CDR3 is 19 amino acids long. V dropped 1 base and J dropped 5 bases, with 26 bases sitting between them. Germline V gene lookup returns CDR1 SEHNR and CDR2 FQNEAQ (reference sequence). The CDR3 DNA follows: TGTGCCAGCAGCTTAGTCTTGGGGACTAGCCAAGAAAAACGAACTGAAGCTTTCTTT. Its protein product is CASSLVLGTSQEKRTEAFF. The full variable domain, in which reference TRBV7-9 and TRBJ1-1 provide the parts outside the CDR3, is DTGVSQNPRHKITKRGQNVTFRCDPISEHNRLYWYRQTLGQGPEFLTYFQNEAQLEKSRLLSDRFSAERPKGSFSTLEIQRTEQGDSAMYLCASSLVLGTSQEKRTEAFFGQGTRLTVV.

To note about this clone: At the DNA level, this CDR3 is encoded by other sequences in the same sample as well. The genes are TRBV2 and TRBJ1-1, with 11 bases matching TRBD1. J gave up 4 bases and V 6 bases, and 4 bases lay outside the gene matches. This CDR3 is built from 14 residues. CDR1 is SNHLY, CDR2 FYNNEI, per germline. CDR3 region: CASRGTGGGTEAFF. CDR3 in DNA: TGTGCCAGCAGGGGGACAGGGGGAGGCACTGAAGCTTTCTTT.

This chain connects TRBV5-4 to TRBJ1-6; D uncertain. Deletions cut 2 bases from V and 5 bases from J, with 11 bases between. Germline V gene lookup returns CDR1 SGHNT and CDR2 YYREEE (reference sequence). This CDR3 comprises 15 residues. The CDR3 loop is CASSFQDRNNSPLHF. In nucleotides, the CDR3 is TGTGCCAGCAGCTTCCAGGATCGAAATAATTCACCCCTCCACTTT.

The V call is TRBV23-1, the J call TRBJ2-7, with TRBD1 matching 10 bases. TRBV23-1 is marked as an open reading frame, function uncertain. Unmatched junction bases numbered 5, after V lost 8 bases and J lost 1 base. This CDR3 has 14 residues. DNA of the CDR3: TGCGCCAGCGGGGGGACAGGGGCATCCTACGAGCAGTACTTC. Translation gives CASGGTGASYEQYF.